This T cell receptor (beta chain) was identified in a study of OX40 agonist ivuxolimab in advanced cancers. Context from the whole study: The costimulatory receptor OX40 (CD134) was targeted by ivuxolimab, a fully human IgG2 agonistic monoclonal antibody. Intravenous ivuxolimab was administered to patients every 2 weeks at six dose levels: 0.01, 0.1, 0.3, 1.5, 3 and 10 mg/kg. Among the roughly 52 dose-escalation patients, approximately 20 had hepatocellular carcinoma, 15 melanoma, 9 renal cell carcinoma and 9 head and neck cancer. The dose-escalation cohort was about 86% male with a mean age of approximately 60 years, ranging from roughly 23 to 79. Patients were allowed to have had prior anti-PD-1, anti-PD-L1 or anti-CTLA-4 therapy, and 40% of the dose-escalation patients had previously received checkpoint inhibitors. Partial responses occurred in three dose-escalation patients: two with cutaneous melanoma and one with hepatocellular carcinoma. Peripheral TCRbeta sequencing was intended to test whether TCR sequence diversity was altered and clonal T-cell expansion was caused by ivuxolimab. The paper reports the monotherapy dose-escalation portion (N = 52 patients) of the phase I ivuxolimab trial.

V and J lose 4 bases and 4 bases, and a span of 16 bases separates them. The germline V gene sets CDR1 to MGHRA and CDR2 to YSYEKL. Taken from cysteine to phenylalanine, the CDR3 has 15 residues. Only the CDR3 portion is preserved as DNA: 45 bases, with reading frame beginning at the first base. About this clone: It lacks a known antigen. No much larger clonotype is one base removed from it; base qualities were not supplied.

The trial excluded patients who had a history of autoimmune disease or who were on systemic immunosuppression. In every dose cohort, peripheral blood was drawn for TCR sequencing at baseline, cycle 4 day 1, and cycle 7 day 1. The samples were taken from a phase I, first-in-human, multicenter, open-label dose-escalation trial of ivuxolimab. Adults with locally advanced or metastatic melanoma, renal cell carcinoma, hepatocellular carcinoma or head and neck squamous cell carcinoma were enrolled in the trial. Before TCR sequencing, CD4+ T cells and CD8+ T cells were sorted from peripheral blood as separate populations. To sequence the TCRbeta CDR3 region, genomic DNA was isolated from the sorted cells. TCRbeta CDR3 regions were sequenced using the immunoSEQ Assay. The source is immuneACCESS, and TCRdb retained only in-frame sequences with V and J called. Part of the clones is not carried over; for the studies checked, unresolved V genes explain less than half of this, and the remainder is unexplained. Across this sample there are 44,000 or so clones, with roughly 88% seen only once. The ten most abundant clones make up under 20% of the sample.

Broad study findings and their caveats: Low levels of normalized T-cell clonal expansion were also seen in some patients who did not respond. At doses of 0.1 to 3.0 mg/kg, clonal expansion of both CD4+ and CD8+ blood T cells was observed from baseline to week 6. In partial responders in the 0.1-3.0 mg/kg groups, normalized peripheral clonal expansion was found to be among the lowest, especially among CD8+ T cells. On average, CD8+ T cells showed more expanded clones than CD4+ T cells after ivuxolimab. The antigen specificity of the peripheral T cells that underwent clonal expansion was not determined.

The V and J segments used are TRBV4-1 and TRBJ1-2; matching of 6 bases hints at TRBD1 as the D gene. The sequencing here drew on CD4+ or CD8+ T cells sorted from blood, taken in a trial of the OX40 agonist ivuxolimab. This sequence was found in an adult with an advanced solid tumor such as melanoma, head and neck, liver or kidney cancer. In nucleotide form, the sequence is TGCGCCAGCAGCCCCGGTCGGGGGGCCGTCTATGGCTACACCTTC. Translated, it reads CASSPGRGAVYGYTF.